This TCR beta chain is drawn from a study of T cell changes during pregnancy in multiple sclerosis. The table came from immunoSEQ multiplex PCR; TCRdb's copy has only in-frame clones and leaves some out. The profile shows under 75,000 clones, around 90% of them singletons. The CDR3 runs 15 residues. Germline V gene lookup returns CDR1 ENHRY and CDR2 SYGVKD. Trimming removed 8 bases from V and 5 bases from J; junction bases left unmatched: 12. This clonotype originated in a female donor in good health, enrolled as a control in a pregnancy study. Sequenced here: peripheral blood, sampled in the third trimester of pregnancy. The chain uses TRBV10-3 and TRBJ2-7, with TRBD1 identical over 10 bases. The chain's CDR3 is CAICPGGQGNNEQYF. CDR3 DNA: TGTGCCATCTGCCCAGGGGGACAGGGGAACAACGAGCAGTACTTC.